The 19 T cell receptor beta chains in this list originate from one sample, sequenced in a study of response to subunit inactivated influenza vaccine (dated by TCRdb to between 2018 and 2020). Library preparation used RT-PCR. TCRdb records Illumina HiSeq 2500 as the sequencer. Through fastp at Q25 and MiXCR, TCRdb rebuilt clones from the public reads, retaining in-frame beta chains. Entries are consolidated by CDR3 protein sequence, retaining the most common genes and DNA. For this sample the table gives approximately 490,000 distinct CDR3 sequences, of which around 7.7% were detected only once. The leading ten clones occupy around 12% of the sample. The specimen was PBMCs from blood, collected roughly 24 months after vaccination. Receptors were obtained from a man aged 45-69 years who received an inactivated influenza vaccine. Donor details come from another sample of the same person, matched by shared clones.

This clonotype was detected many times. The chain employs TRBV10-3 and TRBJ2-5; 12 nucleotides match TRBD2. Germline CDR1 is ENHRY and CDR2 is SYGVKD. Losses at the gene ends were 2 bases for V and 2 bases for J; bases not matched to a gene: 3. This CDR3 contains 16 residues. DNA of the CDR3: TGTGCCATCAGTGAGGCGACTAGCGGGGGTCAAGAGACCCAGTACTTC. Translating gives CAISEATSGGQETQYF.

This clonotype was detected a few times. The genes are TRBV10-3 and TRBJ2-1; D is perhaps TRBD2 (5 bases). The CDR3 is 15 residues long. The V gene's germline CDR1 is ENHRY and CDR2 SYGVKD. Trimming shortened V by 8 bases and J by 7 bases, and 21 bases separated the two germline ends. The CDR3 region has the DNA TGTGCCATCCGTCTGGAGGACGGACTGGGAAATGAGCAGTTCTTC. It is translated as CAIRLEDGLGNEQFF.

The chain recombines TRBV9 with TRBJ2-1; 9 bases are a match to TRBD2. This CDR3 is 15 amino acids long. Trimming took 0 bases from V and 9 from J; bases not matched to a gene: 7. The V gene's germline CDR1 is SGDLS and CDR2 YYNGEE. CDR3 sequence (DNA): TGTGCCAGCAGCGTAGAGGGCGGGGGGGCCGGTGAGCAGTTCTTC. Translated: CASSVEGGGAGEQFF.

This clonotype was counted a few times. This chain connects TRBV13 to TRBJ1-1; D unclear. Trimming shortened V by 5 bases and J by 6 bases, and 13 bases separated the two germline ends. This CDR3 is built from 13 residues. The V gene's germline CDR1 is PRHDT and CDR2 FYEKMQ (reference sequence). The CDR3 here is CASSLTARAEAFF. DNA of the CDR3: TGTGCCAGCAGCCTTACAGCCCGCGCTGAAGCTTTCTTT.

This clonotype was found many times. The genes are TRBV4-1 and TRBJ1-2; no reliable D call. V was pared by 1 base and J by 5 bases, with 17 bases between. CDR1 is MGHRA, CDR2 YSYEKL, per germline. The CDR3 is made up of 16 amino acids. The CDR3 coding sequence is TGCGCCAGCAGCCAAGGCCCCAACGCCCGACTTTATGGCTACACCTTC. Translated: CASSQGPNARLYGYTF.

This clonotype was picked up many times. CDR3 in DNA: TGTGCCAGCAGCCTGGGGTTAGGGCCAGATACGCAGTATTTT. Protein sequence: CASSLGLGPDTQYF. The rearrangement links TRBV7-2 to TRBJ2-3; D is ambiguous. The length of the CDR3 is 14 residues. Germline V gene sequence: CDR1 SGHTA, CDR2 FQGNSA. With 5 bases removed from V and 4 bases from J, the gap between germline ends came to 13 bases.

In this sample, this clonotype turned up many times. The V call is TRBV20-1, the J call TRBJ1-4; D not resolved. CDR3 length equals 13 residues. Germline V gene sequence: CDR1 DFQATT, CDR2 SNEGSKA (reference sequence). Trimming took 4 bases from V and 0 from J, leaving 6 bases between them. The CDR3 coding sequence is TGCAGTGCTACCGAAGCAACTAATGAAAAACTGTTTTTT. It specifies CSATEATNEKLFF.

The chain uses TRBV10-2 and TRBJ1-2; no definite D call. The V end lost 3 bases, the J end lost 2 bases, and 7 bases lay between the germline ends. This CDR3 is built from 13 residues. From germline, CDR1 is WSHSY and CDR2 SAAADI. CDR3 protein: CASSDRNNYGYTF. For the CDR3, the DNA is TGCGCCAGCAGTGACAGGAACAACTATGGCTACACCTTC.

This clonotype was detected only a few times. The chain employs TRBV11-1 and TRBJ2-3; 11 bases map to TRBD1. The CDR3 contains 15 residues. CDR1 and CDR2 (germline): SGHAT, FQDESV (reference sequence). With V trimmed by 6 bases and J by 0 bases, 2 bases remained unmatched. Here the CDR3 reads CASRGQGGSTDTQYF. In DNA, the CDR3 is TGTGCCAGCAGGGGACAGGGGGGGAGCACAGATACGCAGTATTTT.

This clonotype was seen many times. This chain uses TRBV5-1 with TRBJ1-1; no clear D. Germline V CDR1 and CDR2: SGHRS, YFSETQ. The ends were cut back, 0 bases at V and 4 bases at J, with 10 bases in the middle. CDR3 length equals 14 residues. The CDR3 protein is CASSLAAQTTEAFF. As DNA, the CDR3 is TGCGCCAGCAGCTTGGCTGCACAGACCACTGAAGCTTTCTTT.

The chain carries TRBV18 and TRBJ2-1; 9 nucleotides line up with TRBD2. The CDR3 sequence is 20 residues long. With 4 bases clipped from V and 3 bases from J, the junction kept 19 bases outside the gene matches. Germline V CDR1 and CDR2: KGHSH, LQKENI. CDR3 bases: TGTGCCAGCTCACACGGACTAGCGCGACACGTCTCCCCTTACTACAATGAGCAGTTCTTC. Translating it yields CASSHGLARHVSPYYNEQFF.

A few counts support this clonotype. The chain employs TRBV7-9 and TRBJ2-2; the D gene is possibly TRBD2 (6 bases). V was pared by 3 bases and J by 0 bases, with 14 bases between. Per germline, CDR1 SEHNR and CDR2 FQNEAQ (reference sequence). The CDR3 sequence is 17 residues long. The CDR3 DNA reads as TGTGCCAGCAGCTTCGGGATTAGCGGATCGAACACCGGGGAGCTGTTTTTT. It yields the protein CASSFGISGSNTGELFF. The full variable domain, its missing parts supplied by reference TRBV7-9 and TRBJ2-2, is DTGVSQNPRHKITKRGQNVTFRCDPISEHNRLYWYRQTLGQGPEFLTYFQNEAQLEKSRLLSDRFSAERPKGSFSTLEIQRTEQGDSAMYLCASSFGISGSNTGELFFGEGSRLTVL.

The V gene is TRBV4-3, the J gene TRBJ2-3; no definite D call. The germline gives CDR1 LGHNA, CDR2 YSLEER. V was pared by 0 bases and J by 0 bases, with 7 bases between. The CDR3 consists of 15 residues. The CDR3 DNA is TGCGCCAGCAGCCAAGAGTTAAGGAGCACAGATACGCAGTATTTT. Protein product: CASSQELRSTDTQYF.

This clonotype was counted ten times or more. The V and J genes are TRBV3-1 and TRBJ1-5, with D perhaps matching TRBD1 (5 bases). CDR1 and CDR2 from the germline V gene are LGHDT and YNNKEL (reference sequence). Trimming took off 0 bases at V and 3 bases at J, with 9 bases between the two ends. The CDR3 extends over 15 amino acids. This chain's CDR3 is CASSQEAGSNQPQHF. In nucleotides, the CDR3 is TGTGCCAGCAGCCAAGAGGCAGGGTCCAATCAGCCCCAGCATTTT.

This chain joins TRBV19 and TRBJ2-2; D may be TRBD1 or TRBD2 (5 bases each). The V and J ends lost 5 bases and 7 bases respectively, with 17 bases between them. The CDR3 consists of 15 residues. Germline assignment: CDR1 LNHDA and CDR2 SQIVND (reference sequence). The CDR3 is CASSPRDLYSGELFF. The CDR3 bases are TGTGCCAGTAGTCCAAGGGACCTCTATAGCGGGGAGCTGTTTTTT.

This clonotype was seen many times. This rearrangement joins TRBV7-2 to TRBJ2-1; no definite D call. CDR3 length: 13 amino acids. V lost 6 bases to trimming and J lost 5 bases, with 11 bases between them. Per the germline V gene, CDR1 is SGHTA and CDR2 is FQGNSA. CDR3 DNA: TGTGCCAGCAGTCAATTATATGACAATGAGCAGTTCTTC. It is translated as CASSQLYDNEQFF.

This sequence joins TRBV18 and TRBJ1-2; 9 bases match TRBD1. Germline CDR1 KGHSH, CDR2 LQKENI. The CDR3 is 14 residues long. After removal of 3 bases from V and 4 bases from J, the junction contained 3 bases not matched to a gene. CDR3 coding DNA: TGTGCCAGCTCACCCCGGACAGGGGTCTATGGCTACACCTTC. This codes for CASSPRTGVYGYTF.

Only a few counts were recorded for this clonotype. The chain joins TRBV5-1 to TRBJ2-5, with D possibly TRBD2 on 6 matching bases. CDR1 and CDR2 (germline): SGHRS, YFSETQ. The CDR3 contains 16 residues. V gave up 4 bases and J gave up 1 base, with 17 bases separating them. The CDR3 DNA reads TGCGCCAGCAGCGTTAACCGACTAGAACTCCAAGAGACCCAGTACTTC. This translates into CASSVNRLELQETQYF.

This clonotype came up many times. The chain recombines TRBV5-6 with TRBJ2-7; a possible D gene is TRBD1 (7 bases). Germline-derived CDR1 and CDR2 are SGHDT and YYEEEE. The V end was cut by 1 base, the J end by 2 bases, with 13 bases between. This CDR3 contains 15 residues. CDR3 sequence: CASSLRQGGAYEQYF. The CDR3 bases are TGTGCCAGCAGCTTGAGACAGGGAGGTGCCTACGAGCAGTACTTC.